This T cell receptor (beta chain) is drawn from a study of patients and donors after allogeneic stem cell transplantation (dated by TCRdb to about 2020). In regard to this clonotype: Its cognate antigen has yet to be identified. No clone much larger than this one lies a single base away; base qualities are absent.

Sequences DFQATT (CDR1) and SNEGSKA (CDR2) are obtained from the germline V gene (reference sequence). From V the trimming removes 6 bases and from J it removes 0 bases, while the gene matches leave 7 bases of the junction unaccounted for. From cysteine to phenylalanine, the CDR3 is 15 amino acids long. Only CDR3 DNA remains: 45 bases, in frame from the first base. Library construction relied on RT-PCR. TCRdb shows the sequencer as NextSeq 550. The raw public data were reprocessed by TCRdb itself: fastp quality trimming at Q25, MiXCR clonotype calling, in-frame beta chains only. Rows are unified per CDR3 protein, each entry keeping the most common DNA and genes. The sample records roughly 150,000 distinct CDR3 sequences, more than 20% of which are singletons. The ten largest clones represent more than 25% of the sample.

The chain links TRBV20-1 with TRBJ2-7; 11 central nucleotides agree with TRBD2. This clonotype originated in a human donor who was either an allogeneic HSCT recipient or a stem cell or donor lymphocyte infusion donor (not recorded which). It is not recorded whose cells these are; they may come from a transplant donor. The sequenced sample was blood, either unsorted or a sorted T cell fraction (not recorded which). The sequenced DNA is TGCAGTGCCCCTACTAGCGGGAGTCGCTCCTACGAGCAGTACTTC. Protein translation: CSAPTSGSRSYEQYF.